These 2 T cell receptor beta chains share one sample of origin, sequenced in a study of blood T cell repertoires in COVID-19. Clones were sequenced by immunoSEQ multiplex PCR, and TCRdb holds only the in-frame ones, with some missing. Among roughly 300,000 clones listed, roughly 90% were seen once. Sequenced input: peripheral blood. These receptors were obtained from a woman aged 25 to 39 with COVID-19, enrolled during active disease.

The chain uses TRBV27 and TRBJ1-2; TRBD1 matches at 8 bases. This CDR3 is 14 amino acids long. Per the germline V gene, CDR1 is MNHEY and CDR2 is SMNVEV (reference sequence). J lost 4 bases, V lost 6 bases, and 7 bases had no gene match. CDR3 sequence (DNA): TGTGCCAGCAGGGAAACAGGGGGACGCTATGGCTACACCTTC. Its translation is CASRETGGRYGYTF.

The CDR3 sequence is CASSSPRGESEKLFF. CDR3 coding DNA: TGTGCCAGCAGCTCTCCCCGGGGGGAGAGTGAAAAACTGTTTTTT. The chain recombines TRBV28 with TRBJ1-4, with a weak D call TRBD1 (5 bases). Looked up from germline, CDR1 is MDHEN and CDR2 is SYDVKM. V was cut by 6 bases and J by 7 bases, with 18 bases left in between. The CDR3 runs 15 residues. The whole variable domain, filled in from reference TRBV28 and TRBJ1-4, reads DVKVTQSSRYLVKRTGEKVFLECVQDMDHENMFWYRQDPGLGLRLIYFSYDVKMKEKGDIPEGYSVSREKKERFSLILESASTNQTSMYLCASSSPRGESEKLFFGSGTQLSVL.